This T cell receptor beta chain came from a study of metastatic and nonmetastatic thyroid tumors. Each patient went into thyroid surgery without having received any treatment. TCRdb re-called clones from the PCR reads using MiXCR. This table holds about 38,000 clones, roughly 28% found once. Trimming shortened V by 7 bases and J by 2 bases, and 11 bases separated the two germline ends. The CDR3 consists of 13 residues. CDR1 is MDHEN, CDR2 SYDVKM, per germline. Sequencing was done on a sample of blood. The V and J genes are TRBV28 and TRBJ1-2; D gene uncertain. The TCR originated in a male donor with papillary thyroid cancer or a benign thyroid nodule (not recorded which). Some clones in this sample may be carry-over from other donors' samples. The CDR3 DNA is TGTGCCAGCACTGTGACATCGAACTATGGCTACACCTTC. It specifies CASTVTSNYGYTF.